The subject of this entry is one TCR beta chain. Its specificity is not known. The same CDR3 is also encoded by other DNA sequences in this sample. These data come from a study of shared clonotypes between healthy human individuals. The study's findings and limits: It was observed that approximately 5% of naive CD4 clonotypes were shared across several donors.

Sorted-subset replicate PCRs used 200 ng DNA, 25,000 to 30,000 T cell genomes. Some clones are missing from TCRdb's copy, which holds only in-frame ones; the method was immunoSEQ multiplex PCR. The sample contains roughly 2.5 million clones, 85% to 95% of which appear only once. The CDR3 spans 13 residues. Looked up from germline, CDR1 is MNHEY and CDR2 is SVGAGI. Trimming took off 6 bases at V and 4 bases at J, with 10 bases between the two ends. The chain has TRBV6-5 and TRBJ1-3; weak D call: TRBD1 (5 bases). The receptor was derived from a man between 18 and 35 years old in good health. Material: naive CD4+ T cells sorted from blood. Sample subset: CD45RA+ positively selected. This CDR3 is CASSQGFGNTIYF. The CDR3 nucleotides are TGTGCCAGCAGCCAGGGTTTCGGAAACACCATATATTTT.